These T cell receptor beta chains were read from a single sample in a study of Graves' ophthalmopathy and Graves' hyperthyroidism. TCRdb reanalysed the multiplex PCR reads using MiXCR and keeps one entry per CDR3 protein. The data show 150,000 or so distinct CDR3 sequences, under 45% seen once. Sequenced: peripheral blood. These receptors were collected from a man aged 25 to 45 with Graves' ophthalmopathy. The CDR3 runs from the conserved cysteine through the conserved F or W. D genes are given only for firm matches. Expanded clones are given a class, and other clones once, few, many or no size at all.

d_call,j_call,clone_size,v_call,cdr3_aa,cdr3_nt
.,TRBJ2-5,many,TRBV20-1,CSARDIGRSKETQYF,TGCAGTGCTAGAGATATTGGCAGGTCAAAAGAGACCCAGTACTTC
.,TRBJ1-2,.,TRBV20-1,CSARDGGVSGYTF,TGCAGTGCTCGTGACGGTGGGGTGAGTGGCTACACCTTC
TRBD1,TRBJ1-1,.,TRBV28,CASSLPTGGGNTEAFF,TGTGCCAGCAGTTTGCCGACAGGGGGAGGGAACACTGAAGCTTTCTTT
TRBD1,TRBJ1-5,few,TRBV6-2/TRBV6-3,CASSYRDRRDQPQHF,TGTGCCAGCAGTTACCGGGACAGGCGTGATCAGCCCCAGCATTTT
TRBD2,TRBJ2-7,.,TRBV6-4,CASTVPHGRLAGPLGSYEQYF,TGTGCCAGCACCGTACCCCACGGTAGACTAGCGGGGCCCCTGGGGTCCTACGAGCAGTACTTC
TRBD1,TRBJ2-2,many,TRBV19,CASRNTGQGITGELFF,TGTGCCAGTAGAAACACGGGACAGGGAATCACCGGGGAGCTGTTTTTT
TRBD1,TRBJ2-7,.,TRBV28,CASRMDRGVYEQYF,TGTGCCAGCAGGATGGACAGGGGGGTTTACGAGCAGTACTTC
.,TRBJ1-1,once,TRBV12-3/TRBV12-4,CASSLRGAYGNTEAFF,TGTGCCAGCAGTTTACGGGGGGCGTATGGGAACACTGAAGCTTTCTTT
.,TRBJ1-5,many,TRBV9,CASSVGPDQPQHF,TGTGCCAGCAGCGTAGGGCCCGATCAGCCCCAGCATTTT
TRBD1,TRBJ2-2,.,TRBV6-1,CASSPGQGRQSVLFF,TGTGCCAGCAGCCCGGGACAGGGGAGACAGAGTGTGCTGTTTTTT
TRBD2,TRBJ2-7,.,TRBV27,CASSLNLAGGGEQYF,TGTGCCAGCAGTTTAAACCTAGCGGGAGGAGGAGAGCAGTACTTC
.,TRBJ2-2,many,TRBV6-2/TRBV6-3,CASSYGTDNTGELFF,TGTGCCAGCAGTTACGGGACTGACAACACCGGGGAGCTGTTTTTT
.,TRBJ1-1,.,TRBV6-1,CASSTTGRTEAFF,TGTGCCAGCAGCACAACAGGGAGAACTGAAGCTTTCTTT
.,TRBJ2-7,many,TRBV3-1,CASSRGGSYEQYF,TGTGCCAGCAGCAGGGGCGGCTCCTACGAGCAGTACTTC
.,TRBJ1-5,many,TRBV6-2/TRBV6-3,CASRGGGSNQPQHF,TGTGCCAGCAGGGGAGGGGGGAGCAATCAGCCCCAGCATTTT
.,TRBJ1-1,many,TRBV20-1,CSARGPGRFTEAFF,TGCAGTGCCAGAGGACCAGGGAGATTCACTGAAGCTTTCTTT
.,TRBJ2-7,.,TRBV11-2,CASSPYLGRHSYEQYF,TGTGCCAGCAGCCCTTATTTGGGACGGCACTCCTACGAGCAGTACTTC
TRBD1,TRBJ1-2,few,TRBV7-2,CASSRDRALGYTF,TGTGCCAGCAGCCGGGACAGGGCGTTAGGCTACACCTTC
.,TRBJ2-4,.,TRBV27,CASSFWGAKNIQYF,TGTGCCAGCAGTTTCTGGGGAGCCAAAAACATTCAGTACTTC
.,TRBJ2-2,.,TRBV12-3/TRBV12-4,CASRGTMNTGELFF,TGTGCCAGCAGGGGGACAATGAACACCGGGGAGCTGTTTTTT
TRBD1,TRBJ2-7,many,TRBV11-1,CASSEARQGSYEQYF,TGTGCCAGCAGCGAAGCCAGACAGGGATCCTACGAGCAGTACTTC
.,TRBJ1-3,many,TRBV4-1,CASSQLGSWSASGNTIYF,TGCGCCAGCAGCCAGCTGGGGTCGTGGTCGGCCTCTGGAAACACCATATATTTT
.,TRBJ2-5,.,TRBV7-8,CASSLVNTYQETQYF,TGTGCCAGCAGCTTAGTGAACACCTACCAAGAGACCCAGTACTTC
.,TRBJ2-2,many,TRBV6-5,CASSFDLNTGELFF,TGTGCCAGCAGTTTCGACCTGAACACCGGGGAGCTGTTTTTT
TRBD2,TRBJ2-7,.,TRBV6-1,CASSERPGLAGYEQYF,TGTGCCAGCAGTGAAAGACCGGGACTAGCGGGATACGAGCAGTACTTC
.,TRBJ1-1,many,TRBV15,CATRMTVLSEAFF,TGTGCCACCAGGATGACAGTCCTCTCTGAAGCTTTCTTT
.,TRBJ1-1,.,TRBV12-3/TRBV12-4,CASSQGLDTEAFF,TGTGCCAGCAGCCAGGGTTTGGACACTGAAGCTTTCTTT
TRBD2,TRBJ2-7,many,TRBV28,CASSNRDYPYYEQYF,TGTGCCAGCAGTAACCGGGACTATCCGTACTACGAGCAGTACTTC
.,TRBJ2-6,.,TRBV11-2,CASSLLRRSGANVLTF,TGTGCCAGCAGCTTACTCCGGCGGTCTGGGGCCAACGTCCTGACTTTC
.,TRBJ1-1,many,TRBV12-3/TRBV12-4,CASSLRPGSTEAFF,TGTGCCAGCAGCCTCAGACCAGGGAGCACTGAAGCTTTCTTT
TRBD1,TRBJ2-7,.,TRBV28,CASRKGTEEYYEQYF,TGTGCCAGCAGAAAAGGGACAGAAGAGTACTACGAGCAGTACTTC